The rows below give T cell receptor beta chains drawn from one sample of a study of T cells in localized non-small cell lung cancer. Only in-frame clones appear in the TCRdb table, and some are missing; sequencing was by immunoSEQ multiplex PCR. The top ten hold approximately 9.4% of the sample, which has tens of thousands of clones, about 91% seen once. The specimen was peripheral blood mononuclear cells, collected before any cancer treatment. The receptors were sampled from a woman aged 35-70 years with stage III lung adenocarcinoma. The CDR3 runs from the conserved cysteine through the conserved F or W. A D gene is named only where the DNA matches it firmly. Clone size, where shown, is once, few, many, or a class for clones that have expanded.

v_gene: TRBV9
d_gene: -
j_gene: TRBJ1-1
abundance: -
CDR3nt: TGTGCCAGCAGCGTAGGAACAGGAGAGGGAACTGAAGCTTTCTTT
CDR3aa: CASSVGTGEGTEAFF

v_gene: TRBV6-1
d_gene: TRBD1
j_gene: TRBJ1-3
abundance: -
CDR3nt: TGTGCCAGCAGTGCATCGGGACAGAATGTTGGAAACACCATATATTTT
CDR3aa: CASSASGQNVGNTIYF

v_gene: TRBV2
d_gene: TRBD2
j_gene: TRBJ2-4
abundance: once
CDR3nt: TGTGCCAGCAGTGAAACTAGCGGAAGAAACATTCAGTACTTC
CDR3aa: CASSETSGRNIQYF

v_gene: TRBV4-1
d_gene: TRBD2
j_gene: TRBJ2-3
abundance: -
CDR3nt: TGCGCCAGCAGCCAAGAAGGGACTAGCGGACACGGGAATACGCAGTATTTT
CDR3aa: CASSQEGTSGHGNTQYF

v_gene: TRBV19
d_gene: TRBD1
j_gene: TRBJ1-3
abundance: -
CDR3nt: TGTGCCAGTAAGGGACAGAGCTCTGGAAACACCATATATTTT
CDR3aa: CASKGQSSGNTIYF

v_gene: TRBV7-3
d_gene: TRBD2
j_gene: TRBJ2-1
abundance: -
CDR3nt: TGTGCCAGCAGCTTAACGTCCAGCGGGAGGGGGTCCTACAATGAGCAGTTCTTC
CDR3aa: CASSLTSSGRGSYNEQFF

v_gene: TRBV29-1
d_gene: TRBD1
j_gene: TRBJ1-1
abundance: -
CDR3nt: TGCAGCGTTCCCAGTTGGGACAGGGGCGACACTGAAGCTTTCTTT
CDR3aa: CSVPSWDRGDTEAFF

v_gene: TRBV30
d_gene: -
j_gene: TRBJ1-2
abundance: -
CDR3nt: TGTGCCTGGAGTACAAATAACTATGGCTACACCTTC
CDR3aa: CAWSTNNYGYTF

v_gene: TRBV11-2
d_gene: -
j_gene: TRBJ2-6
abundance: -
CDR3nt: TGTGCCAGCAGCCATGCAGGGAGAGGGGCCAACGTCCTGACTTTC
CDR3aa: CASSHAGRGANVLTF

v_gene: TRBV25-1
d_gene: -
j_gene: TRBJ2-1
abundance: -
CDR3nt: TGTGCCACTCTAATCCCTGACTACAATGAGCAGTTCTTC
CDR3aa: CATLIPDYNEQFF

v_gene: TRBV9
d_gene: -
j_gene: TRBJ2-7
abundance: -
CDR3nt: TGTGCCAGCAGCGCCCCGAGCTCCTACGAGCAGTACTTC
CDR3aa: CASSAPSSYEQYF

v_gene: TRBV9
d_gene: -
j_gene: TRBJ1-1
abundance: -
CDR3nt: TGTGCCAGCAGCCCAACAAGTAGGGGGAACACTGAAGCTTTCTTT
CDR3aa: CASSPTSRGNTEAFF

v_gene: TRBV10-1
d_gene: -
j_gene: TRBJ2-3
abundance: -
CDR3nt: TGCGCCAGCAGCCCCCGGGACACCGAAACAGATACGCAGTATTTT
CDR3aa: CASSPRDTETDTQYF

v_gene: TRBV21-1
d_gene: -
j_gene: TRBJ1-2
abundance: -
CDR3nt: TGTGCCAGCAGCAAAGGTCAAACCGGGACAGGGAACTATGGCTACACCTTC
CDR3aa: CASSKGQTGTGNYGYTF

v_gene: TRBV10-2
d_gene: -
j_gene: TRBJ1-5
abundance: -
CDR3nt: TGCGCCAGCAGGGCAGAATACCTAAACAATCAGCCCCAGCATTTT
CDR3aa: CASRAEYLNNQPQHF

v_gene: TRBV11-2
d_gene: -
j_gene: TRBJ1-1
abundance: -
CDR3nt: TGTGCCAGCAGCTTCGGGACTCCCAAGACTGAAGCTTTCTTT
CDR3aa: CASSFGTPKTEAFF

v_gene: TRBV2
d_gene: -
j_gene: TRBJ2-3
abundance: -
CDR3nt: TGTGCCAGCAGTGCGGGACCCCATAGCACAGATACGCAGTATTTT
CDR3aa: CASSAGPHSTDTQYF

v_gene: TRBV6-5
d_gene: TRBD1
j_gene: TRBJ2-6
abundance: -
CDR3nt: TGTGCCAGCAGTTACTCGGGACAGCCTGGGGCCAACGTCCTGACTTTC
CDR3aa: CASSYSGQPGANVLTF

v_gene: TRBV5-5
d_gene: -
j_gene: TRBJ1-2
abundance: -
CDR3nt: TGTGCCAGCGGTCAGACCCTTAACTATGGCTACACCTTC
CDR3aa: CASGQTLNYGYTF

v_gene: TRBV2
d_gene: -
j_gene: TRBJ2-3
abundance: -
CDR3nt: TGTGCCAGCAGAGGAAGCCTAGGATCCGATACGCAGTATTTT
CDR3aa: CASRGSLGSDTQYF

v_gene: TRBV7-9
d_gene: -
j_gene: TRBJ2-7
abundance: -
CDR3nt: TGTGCCAGCAGCTTAACCCCTTTATACGAGCAGTACTTC
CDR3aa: CASSLTPLYEQYF

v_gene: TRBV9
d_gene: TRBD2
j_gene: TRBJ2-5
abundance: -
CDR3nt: TGTGCCAGCAGCATACCGCGAAGCGGGGGCCAAGAGACCCAGTACTTC
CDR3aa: CASSIPRSGGQETQYF

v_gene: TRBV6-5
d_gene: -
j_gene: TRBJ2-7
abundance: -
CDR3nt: TGTGCCAGCAGTTACTCGAGTAGTTACGAGCAGTACTTC
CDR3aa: CASSYSSSYEQYF

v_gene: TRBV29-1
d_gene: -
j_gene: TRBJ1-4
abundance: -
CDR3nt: TGCAGCGTTGACCAGGGAAGCAATGAAAAACTGTTTTTT
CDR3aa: CSVDQGSNEKLFF